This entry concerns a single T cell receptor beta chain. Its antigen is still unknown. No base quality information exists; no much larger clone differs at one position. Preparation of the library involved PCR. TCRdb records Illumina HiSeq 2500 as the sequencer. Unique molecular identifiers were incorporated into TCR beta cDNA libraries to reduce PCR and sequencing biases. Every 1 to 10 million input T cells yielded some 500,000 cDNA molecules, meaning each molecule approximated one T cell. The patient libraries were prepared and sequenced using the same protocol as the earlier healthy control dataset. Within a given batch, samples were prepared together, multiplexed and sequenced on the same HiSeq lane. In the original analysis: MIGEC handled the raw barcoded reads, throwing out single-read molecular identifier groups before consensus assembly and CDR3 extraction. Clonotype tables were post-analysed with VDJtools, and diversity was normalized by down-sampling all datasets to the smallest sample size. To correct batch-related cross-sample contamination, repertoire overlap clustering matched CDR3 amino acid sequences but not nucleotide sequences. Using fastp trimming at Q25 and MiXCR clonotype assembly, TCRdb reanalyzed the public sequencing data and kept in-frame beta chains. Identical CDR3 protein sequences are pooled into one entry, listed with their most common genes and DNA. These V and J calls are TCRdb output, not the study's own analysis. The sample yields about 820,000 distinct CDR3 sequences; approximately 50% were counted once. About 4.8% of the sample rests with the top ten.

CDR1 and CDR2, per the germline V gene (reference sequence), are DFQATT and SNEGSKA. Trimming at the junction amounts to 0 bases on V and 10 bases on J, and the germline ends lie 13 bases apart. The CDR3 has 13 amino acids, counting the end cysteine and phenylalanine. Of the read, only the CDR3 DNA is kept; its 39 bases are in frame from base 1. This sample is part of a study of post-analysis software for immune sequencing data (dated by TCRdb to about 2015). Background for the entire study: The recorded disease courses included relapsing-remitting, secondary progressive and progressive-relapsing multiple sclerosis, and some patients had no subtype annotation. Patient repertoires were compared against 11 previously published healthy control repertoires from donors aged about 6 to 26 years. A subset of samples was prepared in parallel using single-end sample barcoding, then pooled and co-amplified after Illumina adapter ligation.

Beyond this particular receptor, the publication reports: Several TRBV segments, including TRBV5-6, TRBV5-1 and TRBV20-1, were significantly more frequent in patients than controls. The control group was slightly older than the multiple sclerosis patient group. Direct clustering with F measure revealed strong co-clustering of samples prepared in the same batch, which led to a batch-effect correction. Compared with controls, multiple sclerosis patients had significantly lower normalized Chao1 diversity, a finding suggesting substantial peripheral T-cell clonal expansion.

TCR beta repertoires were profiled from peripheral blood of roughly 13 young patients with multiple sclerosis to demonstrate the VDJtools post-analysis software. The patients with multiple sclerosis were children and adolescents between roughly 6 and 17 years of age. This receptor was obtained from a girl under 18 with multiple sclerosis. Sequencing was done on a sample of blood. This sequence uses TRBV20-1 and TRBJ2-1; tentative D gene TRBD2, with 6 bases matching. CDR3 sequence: CSARDRRRAEQFF. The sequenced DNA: TGCAGTGCTAGAGATCGGCGGAGGGCCGAGCAGTTCTTC.